A single sample is the source of the 16 T cell receptor beta chains below, sequenced in a study of OX40 agonist ivuxolimab in advanced cancers. The library was obtained by the immunoSEQ multiplex PCR assay. TCRdb's version of the immuneACCESS table is confined to in-frame rearrangements and falls short of the full clone set. An unresolved V gene accounts for under half of the shortfall where checked; the remainder is of unknown origin. The sample data list tens of thousands of clones, and roughly 84% of these were observed just once. The ten largest clonotypes hold about 13% of the sample. The source was CD4+ or CD8+ T cells sorted from blood, collected in a trial of the OX40 agonist ivuxolimab. These receptors all stem from an adult with an advanced solid tumor such as melanoma, head and neck, liver or kidney cancer.

This clone was picked up one time. The chain recombines TRBV29-1 with TRBJ2-7; TRBD2 matches at 13 bases. V trimming: 5 bases; J trimming: 3 bases; junction bases outside the gene matches: 4. CDR3 size: 14 residues. Germline V gene sequence: CDR1 SQVTM, CDR2 ANQGSEA. The CDR3 coding sequence is TGCAGCGTTAGACTAGCGGGAGGTGTCTACGAGCAGTACTTC. It translates to CSVRLAGGVYEQYF.

The sample holds one count of this clone. This rearrangement joins TRBV2 to TRBJ2-1; D possibly corresponds to TRBD2 (5 bases). The CDR3 runs to 16 residues. The V gene lost 1 base and the J gene lost 7 bases, with 17 bases spanning the gap. Germline values: CDR1 SNHLY, CDR2 FYNNEI. As DNA, the CDR3 is TGTGCCAGCAGTGAAGATCGGGGAATAGGACGGAATGAGCAGTTCTTC. This gives the protein CASSEDRGIGRNEQFF.

The gene calls are TRBV7-8 and TRBJ2-7; either TRBD1 or TRBD2 may fit D (5 bases each). Germline CDR1 reads SGHVS; CDR2 reads FQNEAQ. This CDR3 region has 15 residues. Trimming pared 3 bases from V and 2 bases from J, leaving 14 bases between. The CDR3 reads CASSFTGTDTYEQYF. In DNA form, the CDR3 reads TGTGCCAGCAGCTTTACGGGGACGGATACCTACGAGCAGTACTTC. Full variable domain (outside the CDR3, taken from reference TRBV7-8 and TRBJ2-7): GAGVSQSPRYKVAKRGQDVALRCDPISGHVSLFWYQQALGQGPEFLTYFQNEAQLDKSGLPSDRFFAERPEGSVSTLKIQRTQQEDSAVYLCASSFTGTDTYEQYFGPGTRLTVT.

This clone appeared many times. The chain recombines TRBV2 with TRBJ1-1; D remains ambiguous. CDR3 length equals 12 residues. Germline lookup yields CDR1 SNHLY and CDR2 FYNNEI. V was pared by 5 bases and J by 5 bases, with 9 bases between. The CDR3 region is CASSRGGTEAFF. CDR3 nucleotide sequence: TGTGCCAGCAGTAGAGGAGGGACTGAAGCTTTCTTT.

The J gene is TRBJ2-5, the V gene TRBV30, with 12 bases fitting TRBD2. V lost 2 bases, J lost 6 bases, and 7 bases stayed unmatched. Germline CDR1 GTSNPN, CDR2 SVGIG (reference sequence). The CDR3 contains 15 residues. In DNA form, the CDR3 reads TGTGCCTGGAGTATTCCGACTAGCGGGAGACAGACCCAGTACTTC. Translated, it gives CAWSIPTSGRQTQYF.

The rearrangement joins TRBV27 to TRBJ2-7; D is uncertain. Germline V CDR1 and CDR2: MNHEY, SMNVEV (reference sequence). V lost 5 bases, J lost 3 bases, and 11 bases lay in between. This CDR3 spans 13 amino acids. The CDR3 DNA follows: TGTGCCAGCAGTCGCCCCGAAAGCTACGAGCAGTACTTC. This translates into CASSRPESYEQYF.

The chain uses TRBV9 and TRBJ1-1; D possibly corresponds to TRBD1 (5 bases). The germline V and J ends were trimmed by 4 bases and 3 bases, with 13 bases remaining between them. CDR1 SGDLS and CDR2 YYNGEE come from the germline V gene. This CDR3 region has 14 residues. The CDR3 sequence: CASSPGRGDTEAFF. The CDR3 DNA sequence: TGTGCCAGCAGCCCGGGGCGGGGGGACACTGAAGCTTTCTTT.

This clone came up once. The chain links TRBV6-1 to TRBJ1-1; D not resolved. Per germline, CDR1 MNHNS and CDR2 SASEGT. The V gene lost 6 bases and the J gene lost 5 bases, with 19 bases spanning the gap. This CDR3 has 15 residues. The CDR3 nucleotides read TGTGCCAGCAGCCGAAGCTCGGGAGAGTTTACTGAAGCTTTCTTT. Translated, it gives CASSRSSGEFTEAFF.

The chain couples TRBV7-9 to TRBJ2-1; a possible D gene is TRBD1 (5 bases). The CDR3 contains 11 residues. The germline V gene encodes CDR1 SEHNR and CDR2 FQNEAQ (reference sequence). V shed 2 bases and J shed 9 bases, with 5 bases lying between them. CDR3 loop: CASSLQGEQFF. CDR3 bases: TGTGCCAGCAGCTTACAGGGTGAGCAGTTCTTC.

This sequence joins TRBV5-4 and TRBJ2-3, with D hard to call. CDR3 length: 14 residues. Germline V gene lookup returns CDR1 SGHNT and CDR2 YYREEE (reference sequence). Trimming pared 0 bases from V and 3 bases from J, leaving 8 bases between. CDR3 region: CASSLARVTDTQYF. The CDR3, as DNA: TGTGCCAGCAGCTTGGCAAGGGTGACAGATACGCAGTATTTT.

The V call is TRBV6-6, the J call TRBJ2-5, with TRBD1 matching 7 bases. Trimming took 5 bases from V and 0 from J; bases not matched to a gene: 6. This CDR3 is built from 15 residues. Germline V gene data show CDR1 as MNHNY and CDR2 as SVGAGI (reference sequence). The CDR3 protein is CASSPRGHHQETQYF. CDR3 nucleotides: TGTGCCAGCAGTCCTAGGGGGCACCACCAAGAGACCCAGTACTTC.

The chain links TRBV6-1 to TRBJ1-1; D is uncertain. The CDR3 has 13 amino acids. CDR1 and CDR2 (germline): MNHNS, SASEGT. The V and J ends lost 4 bases and 1 base respectively, with 7 bases between them. CDR3 coding DNA: TGTGCCAGCAGTGTACACCAGAACACTGAAGCTTTCTTT. It codes for CASSVHQNTEAFF.

This clone occurred once. V and J are TRBV6-5 and TRBJ2-7, with TRBD2 matching over 7 bases. CDR1 is MNHEY, CDR2 SVGAGI, per germline. The CDR3 spans 13 residues. V shed 5 bases and J 5 bases; nucleotides not matched to a gene: 6. Here the CDR3 DNA reads TGTGCCAGCAGTGGAAACCGGGAGGACGAGCAGTACTTC. Translated: CASSGNREDEQYF.

V is TRBV11-2 and J is TRBJ2-1, with D perhaps matching TRBD2 (6 bases). The CDR3 has 14 amino acids. V dropped 4 bases and J dropped 5 bases, with 12 bases sitting between them. The germline CDR1 and CDR2 sequences are SGHAT and FQNNGV. The CDR3 sequence: CASSSLKRDNEQFF. The CDR3 bases are TGTGCCAGCAGCTCCCTCAAGCGGGACAATGAGCAGTTCTTC.

For this clone: The same CDR3 is also encoded by other DNA sequences in this sample. V and J are TRBV28 and TRBJ1-5; a weak D match, TRBD1 (5 bases). There are 13 residues in the CDR3. Germline values: CDR1 MDHEN, CDR2 SYDVKM. The V end was cut by 6 bases, the J end by 4 bases, with 10 bases between. CDR3 in DNA: TGTGCCAGCAGCCTGACAGTTAATCAGCCCCAGCATTTT. As protein: CASSLTVNQPQHF.

The chain joins TRBV14 to TRBJ2-7, with 13 bases aligning to TRBD2. This CDR3 has 19 residues. V gave up 4 bases and J gave up 2 bases; unmatched junction bases: 14. CDR1 and CDR2 (germline): SGHDN, FVKESK. The CDR3 coding sequence is TGTGCCAGCAGCCTCATACCCTGGACTAGCGGGAGTTCGACCTACGAGCAGTACTTC. Residues: CASSLIPWTSGSSTYEQYF. Together with reference TRBV14 and TRBJ2-7, the CDR3 gives the full variable domain: EAGVTQFPSHSVIEKGQTVTLRCDPISGHDNLYWYRRVMGKEIKFLLHFVKESKQDESGMPNNRFLAERTGGTYSTLKVQPAELEDSGVYFCASSLIPWTSGSSTYEQYFGPGTRLTVT.